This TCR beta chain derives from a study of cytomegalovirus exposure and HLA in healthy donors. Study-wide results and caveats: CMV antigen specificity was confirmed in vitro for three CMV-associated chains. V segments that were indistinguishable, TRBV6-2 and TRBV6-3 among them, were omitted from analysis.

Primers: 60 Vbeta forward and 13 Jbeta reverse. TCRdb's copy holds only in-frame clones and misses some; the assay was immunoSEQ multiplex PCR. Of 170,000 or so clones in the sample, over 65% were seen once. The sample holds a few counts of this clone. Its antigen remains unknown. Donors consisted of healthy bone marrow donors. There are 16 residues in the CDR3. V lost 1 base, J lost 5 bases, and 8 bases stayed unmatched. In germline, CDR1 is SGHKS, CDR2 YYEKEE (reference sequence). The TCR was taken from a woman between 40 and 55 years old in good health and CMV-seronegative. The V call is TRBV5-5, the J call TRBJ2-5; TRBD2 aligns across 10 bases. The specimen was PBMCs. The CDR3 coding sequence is TGTGCCAGCAGCTTGCAGCGGGGGGGCCGCCAGGAGACCCAGTACTTC. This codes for CASSLQRGGRQETQYF. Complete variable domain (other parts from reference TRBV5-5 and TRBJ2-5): DAGVTQSPTHLIKTRGQQVTLRCSPISGHKSVSWYQQVLGQGPQFIFQYYEKEERGRGNFPDRFSARQFPNYSSELNVNALLLGDSALYLCASSLQRGGRQETQYFGPGTRLLVL.